The rows below give T cell receptor beta chains drawn from one sample of a study of T cell changes during pregnancy in multiple sclerosis. Sequencing used immunoSEQ multiplex PCR; TCRdb keeps in-frame clones, though not all of them. The data contain 70,000 to 90,000 clones, about 94% of them seen just once; the ten biggest clones take up approximately 0.7%. Sequencing used peripheral blood, obtained in the second trimester of pregnancy. The receptors were gathered from a female donor in good health, enrolled as a control in a pregnancy study. Both conserved end residues are part of each CDR3. A D gene is named only where the DNA matches it firmly. The size entry is marked missing in some rows and otherwise reads once, few, many or a size class.

j_call,v_call,d_call,clone_size,cdr3_aa,cdr3_nt
TRBJ2-1,TRBV18,-,-,CASSPTQIGGASYNEQFF,TGTGCCAGCTCACCCACCCAAATCGGCGGGGCCTCCTACAATGAGCAGTTCTTC
TRBJ2-1,TRBV30,TRBD2,-,CAWSVLGGSSYNEQFF,TGTGCCTGGAGTGTACTGGGGGGGAGCTCCTACAATGAGCAGTTCTTC
TRBJ1-3,TRBV2,-,-,CASSEAAAKSLGNTIYF,TGTGCCAGCAGTGAAGCAGCCGCAAAGAGCCTTGGAAACACCATATATTTT
TRBJ1-4,TRBV6-1,-,-,CASTFDGDDEKLFF,TGTGCCAGCACCTTTGACGGAGACGATGAAAAACTGTTTTTT
TRBJ2-7,TRBV6-5,TRBD1,-,CASSSRDRGRTYEQYF,TGTGCCAGCAGTTCTCGGGACAGGGGAAGGACCTACGAGCAGTACTTC
TRBJ2-5,TRBV4-3,-,once,CASSQEGGETQYF,TGCGCCAGCAGCCAAGAGGGAGGAGAGACCCAGTACTTC
TRBJ2-1,TRBV5-1,TRBD2,once,CASSLLLAGGTYNEQFF,TGCGCCAGCAGCTTGTTGCTAGCGGGGGGCACCTACAATGAGCAGTTCTTC
TRBJ2-2,TRBV5-1,-,-,CASSRESTGELFF,TGCGCCAGCAGTAGGGAGTCCACCGGGGAGCTGTTTTTT
TRBJ1-1,TRBV11-2,-,once,CASSLWQNTEAFF,TGTGCCAGCAGCTTATGGCAGAACACTGAAGCTTTCTTT
TRBJ2-3,TRBV7-2,-,-,CASSFTADTQYF,TGTGCCAGCAGCTTTACTGCAGATACGCAGTATTTT
TRBJ2-5,TRBV6-1,TRBD2,-,CAGSEAGGGVRQTQYF,TGTGCCGGCAGTGAAGCTGGCGGGGGGGTAAGACAGACCCAGTACTTC
TRBJ1-3,TRBV10-3,-,-,CAISGPQGSGNTIYF,TGTGCCATCAGTGGCCCCCAGGGATCTGGAAACACCATATATTTT
TRBJ1-2,TRBV11-2,TRBD1,-,CASSSLQGRRDGYTF,TGTGCCAGCAGCTCCCTACAGGGGAGAAGGGATGGCTACACCTTC
TRBJ2-4,TRBV6-1,TRBD1,-,CASSEDDVRDRVFSAKNIQYF,TGTGCCAGCAGTGAAGACGACGTCCGGGACAGGGTGTTTTCGGCCAAAAACATTCAGTACTTC
TRBJ2-1,TRBV13,TRBD2,-,CASSLGLPGGNEQFF,TGTGCCAGCAGCTTAGGCTTGCCGGGGGGAAATGAGCAGTTCTTC
TRBJ2-3,TRBV7-8,-,-,CASSSGDKTVDTQYF,TGTGCCAGCAGCTCAGGGGACAAAACGGTTGATACGCAGTATTTT
TRBJ2-5,TRBV18,-,-,CASSPPEVLQETQYF,TGTGCCAGCTCACCACCGGAGGTACTGCAAGAGACCCAGTACTTC
TRBJ1-2,TRBV19,TRBD1,-,CASSPVGRQGARAYGYTF,TGTGCCAGTAGTCCCGTTGGGCGACAGGGCGCAAGGGCCTATGGCTACACCTTC
TRBJ1-1,TRBV13,-,-,CASSYATGGSGAFF,TGTGCCAGCAGCTACGCGACTGGAGGGAGCGGAGCTTTCTTT
TRBJ1-2,TRBV6-5,-,-,CASSKQSGVYGYTF,TGTGCCAGCAGTAAACAATCAGGGGTCTATGGCTACACCTTC
TRBJ1-2,TRBV14,-,-,CASSQGYEYGYTF,TGTGCCAGCAGCCAAGGTTACGAGTATGGCTACACCTTC
TRBJ1-1,TRBV18,TRBD1,once,CASSPEQGSGKNTEAFF,TGTGCCAGCTCACCAGAACAGGGGTCTGGGAAGAACACTGAAGCTTTCTTT
TRBJ2-7,TRBV7-2,TRBD2,-,CASSSATTSGGGEQYF,TGTGCCAGCAGCTCCGCGACGACTAGCGGGGGCGGCGAGCAGTACTTC
TRBJ1-3,TRBV19,-,-,CASSIIPGNTIYF,TGTGCCAGTAGTATTATTCCTGGAAACACCATATATTTT
TRBJ2-1,TRBV5-1,-,-,CASSLVEGNEQFF,TGCGCCAGCAGCTTGGTCGAGGGAAATGAGCAGTTCTTC